Listed below are T cell receptor beta chains from one sample, sequenced in a study of cytomegalovirus exposure and HLA in healthy donors. The assay was immunoSEQ multiplex PCR, and TCRdb's table has in-frame clones only and misses some. The sample yields approximately 190,000 clones, 75% to 90% seen once. Sample: PBMCs. The receptors were sampled from a man aged 18-30 years in good health and CMV-seropositive. Each CDR3 is given with its conserved first and last residue. The D gene is left open where the match is weak. The size of a clone is reported for some rows only, either as once, few or many, or as a class for expanded clones.

>TRBV7-2|TRBJ2-5|-|-
CASSLGPQETQYF
TGTGCCAGCAGCTTAGGGCCCCAAGAGACCCAGTACTTC
>TRBV7-8|TRBJ2-7|-|-
CASSRKGIGASSYEQYF
TGTGCCAGCAGCAGAAAGGGGATTGGCGCCTCCTCCTACGAGCAGTACTTC
>TRBV7-9|TRBJ2-5|-|-
CASSPGYREETQYF
TGTGCCAGCAGCCCCGGCTACAGGGAAGAGACCCAGTACTTC
>TRBV5-1|TRBJ2-1|-|TRBD2
CASSLAASGYNEQFF
TGCGCCAGCAGCTTGGCGGCTAGCGGGTACAATGAGCAGTTCTTC
>TRBV27|TRBJ2-7|-|TRBD2
CASSSAGVSSYEQYF
TGTGCCAGCAGCTCGGCGGGAGTGAGCTCCTACGAGCAGTACTTC
>TRBV5-6|TRBJ1-1|-|-
CASRAGLRRNTEAFF
TGTGCCAGCAGGGCGGGACTCCGAAGGAACACTGAAGCTTTCTTT
>TRBV4-3|TRBJ2-1|-|-
CASSQDSADGADEQFF
TGCGCCAGCAGCCAAGATTCAGCCGACGGAGCTGATGAGCAGTTCTTC
>TRBV27|TRBJ2-7|-|-
CASSRGAMGEQYF
TGTGCCAGCAGTCGGGGGGCGATGGGCGAGCAGTACTTC
>TRBV5-1|TRBJ2-7|few|TRBD2
CASSSGGNEQYF
TGCGCCAGCAGCTCGGGGGGGAACGAGCAGTACTTC
>TRBV19|TRBJ1-2|many|-
CASSPGANYGYTF
TGTGCCAGTAGTCCTGGAGCTAACTATGGCTACACCTTC
>TRBV6-6|TRBJ1-1|-|TRBD1
CATLPGGNTEAFF
TGTGCCACCTTGCCAGGGGGGAACACTGAAGCTTTCTTT
>TRBV19|TRBJ1-5|-|-
CASSPRTGNQPQHF
TGTGCCAGTAGTCCAAGGACAGGCAATCAGCCCCAGCATTTT
>TRBV9|TRBJ1-2|-|TRBD1
CASSPEAGTETIRNYGYTF
TGTGCCAGCAGCCCCGAAGCCGGGACAGAGACTATTAGGAACTATGGCTACACCTTC
>TRBV2|TRBJ1-1|-|-
CASSGNPGHPSNTEAFF
TGTGCCAGCAGTGGAAATCCGGGACATCCCTCGAACACTGAAGCTTTCTTT
>TRBV6-5|TRBJ1-2|-|-
CASSLGFSGGYTF
TGTGCCAGCAGCCTGGGATTTTCGGGGGGCTACACCTTC
>TRBV19|TRBJ1-2|-|TRBD1
CASTQNRDRDHGYTF
TGTGCCAGTACCCAAAACCGGGACAGGGACCATGGCTACACCTTC
>TRBV11-3|TRBJ2-2|-|TRBD2
CASSSGTRDTGELFF
TGTGCCAGCAGCTCCGGGACTAGAGACACCGGGGAGCTGTTTTTT
>TRBV28|TRBJ2-7|-|-
CASSPGRRVVEEQYF
TGTGCCAGCAGTCCCGGTAGGAGGGTTGTTGAGGAGCAGTACTTC
>TRBV14|TRBJ1-3|-|-
CASSQELRSGNTIYF
TGTGCCAGCAGCCAAGAGCTGCGCTCTGGAAACACCATATATTTT
>TRBV7-2|TRBJ2-7|-|-
CASSLVGGESYEQYF
TGTGCCAGCAGCTTAGTCGGAGGGGAGTCCTACGAGCAGTACTTC
>TRBV6-1|TRBJ1-1|-|-
CASSASTGNTEAFF
TGTGCCAGCAGTGCCTCGACAGGGAACACTGAAGCTTTCTTT
>TRBV28|TRBJ2-7|-|TRBD2
CASSLAGTRLATSYEQYF
TGTGCCAGCAGCCTAGCGGGAACCCGTCTTGCGACGTCCTACGAGCAGTACTTC
>TRBV11-3|TRBJ2-3|-|-
CASSLGGPDTQYF
TGTGCCAGCAGCTTAGGGGGCCCAGATACGCAGTATTTT
>TRBV7-9|TRBJ2-5|-|TRBD2
CASSLSSSTSGIRETQYF
TGTGCCAGCAGCTTATCTTCCTCGACTAGCGGGATTCGAGAGACCCAGTACTTC
>TRBV6-6|TRBJ1-2|few|-
CASHEGPWSYTF
TGTGCCAGCCATGAGGGCCCTTGGAGCTACACCTTC
>TRBV27|TRBJ2-7|-|-
CASSFSTGEQYF
TGTGCCAGCAGTTTTAGCACGGGCGAGCAGTACTTC
>TRBV20-1|TRBJ2-1|-|-
CSAHPGVEQFF
TGCAGTGCCCACCCGGGAGTTGAGCAGTTCTTC
>TRBV5-1|TRBJ2-7|-|-
CASAVTGNYEQYF
TGCGCCAGCGCGGTGACGGGGAACTACGAGCAGTACTTC
>TRBV5-1|TRBJ2-2|-|TRBD2
CASSLRTSGINTGELFF
TGCGCCAGCAGCTTACGGACTAGCGGGATTAACACCGGGGAGCTGTTTTTT
>TRBV9|TRBJ1-2|-|-
CASSLDTSNYGYTF
TGTGCCAGCAGCCTGGACACCTCTAACTATGGCTACACCTTC
>TRBV7-2|TRBJ2-1|-|TRBD2
CASSFVSAGVYNEQFF
TGTGCCAGCAGCTTCGTGTCGGCGGGAGTCTACAATGAGCAGTTCTTC
>TRBV5-6|TRBJ2-1|once|TRBD1
CASSSIPGQGYNEQFF
TGTGCCAGCAGCTCGATTCCGGGACAGGGGTACAATGAGCAGTTCTTC
>TRBV6-1|TRBJ2-3|once|-
CASSLGDTQYF
TGTGCCAGCAGTCTCGGGGATACGCAGTATTTT
>TRBV28|TRBJ2-4|few|-
CASRDEDSLGPLAKNIQYF
TGTGCCAGCAGGGACGAGGACTCCCTCGGCCCCTTAGCCAAAAACATTCAGTACTTC
>TRBV15|TRBJ2-5|-|-
CATSRDLGGRRETQYF
TGTGCCACCAGCAGAGATCTGGGGGGGCGTCGGGAGACCCAGTACTTC
>TRBV4-1|TRBJ2-5|-|-
CASSQAGGSETQYF
TGCGCCAGCAGCCAAGCCGGGGGATCGGAGACCCAGTACTTC
>TRBV5-4|TRBJ2-3|once|-
CASSLGGVSAPDTQYF
TGTGCCAGCAGCTTGGGGGGGGTGAGTGCCCCAGATACGCAGTATTTT
>TRBV11-3|TRBJ2-6|-|-
CASSLGVAGANVLTF
TGTGCCAGCAGCTTGGGCGTTGCTGGGGCCAACGTCCTGACTTTC
>TRBV11-3|TRBJ2-3|-|-
CASSPLASTDTQYF
TGTGCCAGCAGCCCTTTAGCTAGCACAGATACGCAGTATTTT
>TRBV2|TRBJ2-1|-|TRBD2
CASSPAAGGPWEQFF
TGTGCCAGCAGTCCCGCGGCGGGAGGGCCGTGGGAGCAGTTCTTC
>TRBV19|TRBJ2-7|once|TRBD1
CASSLRQGVREQYF
TGTGCCAGTAGTCTCAGACAGGGAGTGAGGGAGCAGTACTTC
>TRBV5-1|TRBJ2-7|once|TRBD2
CASSLSRGRPGTSGYEQYF
TGCGCCAGCAGCTTGTCGAGGGGGCGACCCGGGACTAGCGGCTACGAGCAGTACTTC
>TRBV4-2|TRBJ2-5|-|TRBD1
CASSQAGQPQETQYF
TGTGCCAGCAGCCAAGCGGGACAGCCCCAAGAGACCCAGTACTTC
>TRBV10-3|TRBJ2-5|-|TRBD2
CAIRRTSGRRGEETQYF
TGTGCCATCAGAAGGACTAGCGGGAGGAGGGGTGAAGAGACCCAGTACTTC
>TRBV2|TRBJ1-3|-|TRBD1
CASRGDRGPGNTIYF
TGTGCCAGCAGGGGGGACAGGGGGCCCGGAAACACCATATATTTT
>TRBV7-2|TRBJ1-2|-|TRBD1
CASSSQQGTGRGYTF
TGTGCCAGCAGCTCTCAACAGGGGACGGGGAGGGGCTACACCTTC
>TRBV28|TRBJ1-2|few|TRBD1
CASRGQGWYGYTF
TGTGCCAGCAGGGGACAGGGCTGGTATGGCTACACCTTC
>TRBV18|TRBJ2-7|-|-
CASSPGSGEQYF
TGTGCCAGCTCACCAGGTTCGGGCGAGCAGTACTTC
>TRBV9|TRBJ1-1|many|-
CASSFYSEDTEAFF
TGTGCCAGCAGCTTTTACTCGGAGGACACTGAAGCTTTCTTT
>TRBV7-6|TRBJ2-3|once|TRBD2
CASSFRLARSTDTQYF
TGTGCCAGCAGCTTCCGACTAGCCCGAAGCACAGATACGCAGTATTTT
>TRBV21-1|TRBJ2-7|-|-
CASSKSSPSGGRAHEQYF
TGTGCCAGCAGCAAATCCTCCCCTTCGGGCGGGAGGGCCCACGAGCAGTACTTC
>TRBV18|TRBJ2-7|once|-
CASSPQMGGPYEQYF
TGTGCCAGCTCACCACAAATGGGGGGTCCCTACGAGCAGTACTTC
>TRBV9|TRBJ2-2|-|TRBD1
CASSVDREVTGELFF
TGTGCCAGCAGCGTTGACAGGGAAGTTACCGGGGAGCTGTTTTTT
>TRBV7-9|TRBJ2-1|-|-
CASSPARQTIYNEQFF
TGTGCCAGCAGCCCGGCCCGACAGACAATATACAATGAGCAGTTCTTC
>TRBV4-2|TRBJ2-1|-|-
CASSQEASYNEQFF
TGTGCCAGCAGCCAAGAAGCATCTTACAATGAGCAGTTCTTC
>TRBV7-9|TRBJ1-4|-|-
CASSLAQGRGEKLFF
TGTGCCAGCAGCTTAGCGCAGGGCAGGGGCGAAAAACTGTTTTTT
>TRBV5-3|TRBJ1-4|-|TRBD1
CARSFPTGGADEKLFF
TGTGCCAGAAGCTTCCCCACAGGGGGCGCGGATGAAAAACTGTTTTTT
>TRBV30|TRBJ2-5|-|TRBD2
CAWSPLGLAGAETQYF
TGTGCCTGGAGTCCCCTGGGACTAGCGGGAGCAGAGACCCAGTACTTC
>TRBV7-8|TRBJ1-2|-|-
CASSLEGRNYGYTF
TGTGCCAGCAGCTTAGAGGGGCGGAACTATGGCTACACCTTC
>TRBV9|TRBJ2-7|many|TRBD2
CASSAGGTSAGYEQYF
TGTGCCAGCAGCGCGGGGGGGACTAGCGCGGGCTACGAGCAGTACTTC